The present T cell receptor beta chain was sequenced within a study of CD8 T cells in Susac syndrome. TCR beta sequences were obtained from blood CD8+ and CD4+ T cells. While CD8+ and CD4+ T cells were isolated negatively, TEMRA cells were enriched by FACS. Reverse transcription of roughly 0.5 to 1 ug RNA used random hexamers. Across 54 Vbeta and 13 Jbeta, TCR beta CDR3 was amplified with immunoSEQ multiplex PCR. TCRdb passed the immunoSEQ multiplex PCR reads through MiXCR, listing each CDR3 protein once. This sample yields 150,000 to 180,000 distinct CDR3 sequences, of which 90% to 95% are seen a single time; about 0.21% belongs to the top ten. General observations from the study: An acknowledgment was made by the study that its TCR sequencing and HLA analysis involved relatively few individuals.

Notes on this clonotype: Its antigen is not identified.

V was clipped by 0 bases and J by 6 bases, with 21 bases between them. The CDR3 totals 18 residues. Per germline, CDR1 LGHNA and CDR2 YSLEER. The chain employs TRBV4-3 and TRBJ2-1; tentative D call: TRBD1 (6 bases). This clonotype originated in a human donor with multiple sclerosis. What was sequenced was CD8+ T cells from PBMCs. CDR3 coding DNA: TGCGCCAGCAGCCAAGAGTTCGGGGACACCTGGTTTAGCAATGAGCAGTTCTTC. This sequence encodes CASSQEFGDTWFSNEQFF.